Described below is a single TCR beta chain sequence and its context. What antigen it recognizes has not been identified. Per-base qualities were not stored, and no clone one base away is much larger. This record belongs to a study of blood T cell repertoires in COVID-19 (dated by TCRdb to about 2020). In the study overall: Collaborator samples came from the United States, Italy and Spain and covered acute and convalescent phases of COVID-19. The material from the prospective study consisted of cDNA or gDNA derived from T cells, B-cell-depleted T cells, or PBMCs. Subjects who had been exposed to COVID-19, were actively infected with it, or had recovered from it provided the deeply sampled blood TCRbeta repertoires that made up the dataset. A freely available public database, intended as a resource for researchers studying the immune response to SARS-CoV-2, is where the repertoires were released. Samples came from the ongoing ImmuneRACE study (first 160 participants) plus 1,254 subjects from 6 global collaborators. The sample metadata nearly always contained a de-identified subject ID, COVID-19 status, age in years and sex. HLA class I and class II types, where available, came from metadata supplied by the sample provider rather than from assay-based typing. What the research found in general, with its limitations: The amount of clinical and demographic metadata varied by source and participant and was provided uncurated.

TCRbeta CDR3 regions were amplified from genomic DNA by means of the immunoSEQ Assay, a bias-controlled multiplex PCR. Per the original workflow: The number of nucleated cells in each sample was estimated by amplification of reference gene primers within the assay. Sequence reads were collapsed and filtered to measure the absolute abundance of every unique TCRbeta CDR3 rearrangement. For each sample, productive Simpson clonality was calculated as the square root of Simpson's diversity index across productive rearrangements. In its TCRdb copy, this immuneACCESS table keeps in-frame sequences only and misses some clones. Where compared with another copy, unresolved V genes explain less than half of these, and the others have no known cause. V, J and clone size were drawn from that table, and D and trimming were deduced from the DNA. A total of 150,000 to 250,000 clones appear in this sample, around 94% of them only once. The ten most abundant clones make up 0.6% to 0.8% of the sample.

At one collaborating source in Seattle, patients were enrolled during active infection and were followed longitudinally through the course of disease. The collaborating institutions used their own protocols to collect whole blood in K2EDTA tubes. For TCRbeta analysis, collaborator samples were shipped as frozen whole blood, as isolated PBMCs, or as DNA extracted from either sample type. The source of this sequence is a man between 25 and 39 years old with COVID-19, enrolled during active disease. Sequencing used peripheral blood.

The nucleotide sequence reads as follows: TGTGCCAGCTCACCACCGGGCCGGGGAGGGACAGATACGCAGTATTTT. The encoded protein is CASSPPGRGGTDTQYF. The rearrangement joined TRBV18 to TRBJ2-3; 7 bases in between match TRBD2. Trimming accounts for 0 bases at V and 3 bases at J, while the number of junction bases matched to no gene is 6. According to the germline V gene, CDR1 reads KGHSH and CDR2 reads LQKENI. The CDR3 runs 16 residues from the cysteine to the phenylalanine. Only the CDR3 part of the read is kept: 48 bases, read in frame from the first base.